This T cell receptor beta chain was found in a study of shared clonotypes between healthy human individuals. Study at large: CD4 naive cells filled three plates per donor, CD4 memory three, CD8 naive two and CD8 memory one.

Under the authors' procedure: Because ImmunoSEQ provided only junction sequences with no quality scores, the filtering differed. TCRdb's table, derived via immunoSEQ multiplex PCR, lists solely in-frame clones and lacks some. V and J calls and clone size are given by that table; D and trimming were obtained from the DNA. The data contain about 1.4 million clones, roughly 96% of them singletons. Among the donors, all were Caucasian adults who lived in Nashville, Tennessee. CD4+ cells underwent separation, giving CD45RA+ naive and CD45RA-negative memory subsets. Specimen: naive CD4+ T cells sorted from blood. The subset: CD45RA+ positively selected. The source is a man between 25 and 39 years old in good health.

The CDR3 DNA follows: TGTGCCAGCTCACCATTACCGGGGACTAGCGGCACCGGGGAGCTGTTTTTT. Translated, it gives CASSPLPGTSGTGELFF. V and J are TRBV18 and TRBJ2-2; 11 bases align to TRBD2. CDR3 length: 17 residues. V was pared by 2 bases and J by 4 bases, with 6 bases of the junction left unmatched. Germline values: CDR1 KGHSH, CDR2 LQKENI.